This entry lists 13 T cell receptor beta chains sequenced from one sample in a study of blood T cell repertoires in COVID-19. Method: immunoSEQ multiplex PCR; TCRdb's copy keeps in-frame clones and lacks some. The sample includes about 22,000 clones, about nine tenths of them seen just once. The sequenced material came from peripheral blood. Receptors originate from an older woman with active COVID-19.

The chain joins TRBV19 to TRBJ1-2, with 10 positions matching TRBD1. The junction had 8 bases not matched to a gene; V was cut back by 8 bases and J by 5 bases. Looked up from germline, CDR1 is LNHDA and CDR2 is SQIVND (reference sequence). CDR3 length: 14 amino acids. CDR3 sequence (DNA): TGTGCCAGTGATCCCGGGACAGGGGTTTATGGCTACACCTTC. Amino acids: CASDPGTGVYGYTF.

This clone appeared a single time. CDR3 residues: CASSRLGGGTSGASSYEQYF. In nucleotides, the CDR3 is TGTGCCAGCAGCCGCCTAGGAGGAGGGACTAGCGGGGCGAGCTCCTACGAGCAGTACTTC. The chain employs TRBV3-1 (or the pseudogene TRBV3-2) and TRBJ2-7; TRBD2 agrees at 13 bases. Trimming took 4 bases from V and 0 from J; bases not matched to a gene: 15. Per the germline V gene, CDR1 is LGHDT and CDR2 is YNNKEL (reference sequence). The CDR3 covers 20 residues.

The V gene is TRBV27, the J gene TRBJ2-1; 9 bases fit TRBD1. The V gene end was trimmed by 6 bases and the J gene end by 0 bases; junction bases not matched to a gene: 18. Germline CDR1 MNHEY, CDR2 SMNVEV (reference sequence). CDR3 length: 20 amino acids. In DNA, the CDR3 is TGTGCCAGCAGCCGAGCCGGGACAGGGTCCTACTGGAGCTCCTACAATGAGCAGTTCTTC. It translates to CASSRAGTGSYWSSYNEQFF.

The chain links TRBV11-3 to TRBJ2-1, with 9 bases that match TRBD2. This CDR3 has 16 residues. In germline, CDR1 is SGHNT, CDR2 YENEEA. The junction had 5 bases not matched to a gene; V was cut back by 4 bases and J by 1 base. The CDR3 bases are TGTGCCAGCAGCTCTCTAGCGGGGCTTTCCTACAATGAGCAGTTCTTC. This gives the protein CASSSLAGLSYNEQFF.

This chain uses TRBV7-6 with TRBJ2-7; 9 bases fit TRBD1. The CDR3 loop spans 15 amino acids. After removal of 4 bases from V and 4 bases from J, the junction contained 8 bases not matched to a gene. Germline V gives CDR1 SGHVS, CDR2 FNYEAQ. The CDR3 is CASSSTPGQGYEQYF. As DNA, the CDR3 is TGTGCCAGCAGCTCAACGCCGGGACAGGGATACGAGCAGTACTTC. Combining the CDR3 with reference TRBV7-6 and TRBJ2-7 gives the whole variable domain GAGVSQSPRYKVTKRGQDVALRCDPISGHVSLYWYRQALGQGPEFLTYFNYEAQQDKSGLPNDRFSAERPEGSISTLTIQRTEQRDSAMYRCASSSTPGQGYEQYFGPGTRLTVT.

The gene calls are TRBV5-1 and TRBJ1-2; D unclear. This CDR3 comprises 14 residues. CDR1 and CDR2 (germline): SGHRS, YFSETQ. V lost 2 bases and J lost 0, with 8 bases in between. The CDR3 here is CASSLTDPNYGYTF. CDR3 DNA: TGCGCCAGCAGCTTAACAGATCCTAACTATGGCTACACCTTC.

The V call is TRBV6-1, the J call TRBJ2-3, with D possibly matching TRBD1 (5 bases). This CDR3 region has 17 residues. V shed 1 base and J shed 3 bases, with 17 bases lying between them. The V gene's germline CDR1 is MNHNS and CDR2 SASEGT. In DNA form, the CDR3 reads TGTGCCAGCAGTGAAGGTGTAGGGGCGCAGGGAACAGATACGCAGTATTTT. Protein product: CASSEGVGAQGTDTQYF.

As DNA, the CDR3 is TGCGCCAGCAGCTCCCCGACTAGCGGGAGTAGAGAGACCCAGTACTTC. Translated: CASSSPTSGSRETQYF. The genes are TRBV5-1 and TRBJ2-5; 12 bases line up with TRBD2. The CDR3 has 16 amino acids. Germline V gene lookup returns CDR1 SGHRS and CDR2 YFSETQ. The V segment lost 3 bases and the J segment 4 bases; nucleotides outside the gene matches: 7.

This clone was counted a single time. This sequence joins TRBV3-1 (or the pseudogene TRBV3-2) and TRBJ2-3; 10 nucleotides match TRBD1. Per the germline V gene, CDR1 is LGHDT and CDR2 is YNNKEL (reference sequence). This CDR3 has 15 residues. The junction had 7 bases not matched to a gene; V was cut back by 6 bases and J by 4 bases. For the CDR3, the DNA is TGTGCCAGCAGTTCGCCGGGGACAGGGGCAGATACGCAGTATTTT. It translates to CASSSPGTGADTQYF.

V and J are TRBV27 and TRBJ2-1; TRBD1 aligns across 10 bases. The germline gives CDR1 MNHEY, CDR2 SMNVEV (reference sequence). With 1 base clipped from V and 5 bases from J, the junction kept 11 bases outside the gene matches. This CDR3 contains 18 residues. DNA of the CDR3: TGTGCCAGCAGTTTATTTTTCTCGGGACAGGGGATCCACAATGAGCAGTTCTTC. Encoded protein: CASSLFFSGQGIHNEQFF.

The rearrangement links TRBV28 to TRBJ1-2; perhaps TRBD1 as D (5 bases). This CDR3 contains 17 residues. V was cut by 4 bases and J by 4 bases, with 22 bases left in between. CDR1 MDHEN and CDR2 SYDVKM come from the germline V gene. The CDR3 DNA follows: TGTGCCAGCAGTTCTCCCACTATACCGGGACTGAGCTATGGCTACACCTTC. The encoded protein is CASSSPTIPGLSYGYTF.

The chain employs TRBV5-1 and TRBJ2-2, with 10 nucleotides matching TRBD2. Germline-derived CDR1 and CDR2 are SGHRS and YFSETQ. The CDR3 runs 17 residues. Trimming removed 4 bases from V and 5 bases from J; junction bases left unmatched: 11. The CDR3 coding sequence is TGCGCCAGCAGCATACTAGCGGGATCTACAAGGACCGGGGAGCTGTTTTTT. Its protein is CASSILAGSTRTGELFF.

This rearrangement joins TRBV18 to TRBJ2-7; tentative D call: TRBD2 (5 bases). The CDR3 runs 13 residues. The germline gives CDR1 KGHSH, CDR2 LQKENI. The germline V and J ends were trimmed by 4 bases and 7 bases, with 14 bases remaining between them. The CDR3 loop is CASSLTGLSEQYF. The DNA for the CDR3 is TGTGCCAGCTCACTTACGGGATTGAGTGAGCAGTACTTC.